The 18 T cell receptor beta chains below come from one sample, sequenced in a study of read filtering for tumor transcriptome and immune sequencing. From about 0.4 ug of RNA, a library with molecular barcoded alpha/delta and beta/gamma adaptors was made. TCRdb passed the reads through MiXCR, listing each CDR3 protein once. The sample yields 43,000 or so distinct CDR3 sequences, about an eighth seen once. Sequencing was done on a sample of a population of CD138-negative cells sorted from bone marrow. Receptor source: a donor at least 40 years old with multiple myeloma.

The V and J genes are TRBV20-1 and TRBJ2-1; 10 bases fit TRBD2. The CDR3 totals 15 residues. Germline lookup yields CDR1 DFQATT and CDR2 SNEGSKA (reference sequence). The trim removed 2 bases at V and 0 bases at J, leaving 1 base unmatched. The chain's CDR3 is CSARLAGASYNEQFF. The CDR3 bases are TGCAGTGCTAGACTAGCGGGAGCCTCCTACAATGAGCAGTTCTTC.

Ten or more counts support this clonotype. The V and J genes are TRBV4-2 and TRBJ2-3; 12 positions match TRBD2. J gave up 4 bases and V 0 bases, and 5 bases lay outside the gene matches. The length of the CDR3 is 17 residues. CDR1 and CDR2 from the germline V gene are LGHNA and YNFKEQ. The CDR3 DNA reads as TGTGCCAGCAGCCAAGAGGCTAGCGGGAGGGTGTCAGATACGCAGTATTTT. It codes for CASSQEASGRVSDTQYF.

This clonotype was counted at least ten times. The chain combines TRBV10-3 with TRBJ2-7; 7 bases match TRBD2. This CDR3 has 11 amino acids. The J segment lost 4 bases and the V segment lost 8 bases, leaving 2 bases of the junction unmatched. Germline CDR1 reads ENHRY; CDR2 reads SYGVKD. In nucleotides, the CDR3 is TGTGCCATCGGACTAGAGTACGAGCAGTACTTC. The encoded protein is CAIGLEYEQYF.

The sample holds many counts of this clonotype. The chain joins TRBV7-2 to TRBJ2-1, with 8 bases that match TRBD1. J was trimmed by 4 bases and V by 5 bases; bases with no gene match: 10. The CDR3 is made up of 16 amino acids. Germline CDR1 SGHTA, CDR2 FQGNSA. DNA of the CDR3: TGTGCCAGCAGCCGAACCGGGACAGGATTATACAATGAGCAGTTCTTC. It encodes CASSRTGTGLYNEQFF.

This clonotype was counted at least ten times. The chain couples TRBV29-1 to TRBJ2-3, with D uncertain. This CDR3 has 14 amino acids. Looked up from germline, CDR1 is SQVTM and CDR2 is ANQGSEA. The V end lost 1 base, the J end lost 0 bases, and 8 bases lay between the germline ends. In DNA form, the CDR3 reads TGCAGCGTTGAAGGAGGCTTGAGCACAGATACGCAGTATTTT. The encoded protein is CSVEGGLSTDTQYF.

This clonotype was detected ten times or more. This chain links TRBV11-1 with TRBJ2-7; no reliable D call. This CDR3 is 13 amino acids long. Trimming removed 1 base at V and 6 bases at J, with 10 bases between. CDR1 SGHAT and CDR2 FQDESV come from the germline V gene (reference sequence). Here the CDR3 DNA reads TGTGCCAGCAGCTTAGGGACGGGTTTCGAGCAGTACTTC. Encoded protein: CASSLGTGFEQYF. The full variable domain, rest sourced from reference TRBV11-1 and TRBJ2-7, is EAEVAQSPRYKITEKSQAVAFWCDPISGHATLYWYRQILGQGPELLVQFQDESVVDDSQLPKDRFSAERLKGVDSTLKIQPAELGDSAMYLCASSLGTGFEQYFGPGTRLTVT.

This clonotype has ten or more counts. This chain uses TRBV11-3 with TRBJ2-2; D is perhaps TRBD2 (6 bases). This CDR3 comprises 15 residues. V was pared by 3 bases and J by 6 bases, with 14 bases between. Germline CDR1 and CDR2: SGHNT and YENEEA. The CDR3 region is CASSFLISGAGELFF. The CDR3, as DNA: TGTGCCAGCAGCTTCCTAATTTCGGGGGCCGGGGAGCTGTTTTTT.

This clonotype was seen more than once but under ten times. The chain carries TRBV11-2 and TRBJ2-3, with 9 bases aligning to TRBD1. This CDR3 is 16 amino acids long. Trimming took 5 bases from V and 6 from J; bases not matched to a gene: 12. CDR1 and CDR2 from the germline V gene are SGHAT and FQNNGV. The CDR3 DNA reads TGTGCCAGCAGCCTACAGGGGGCCGGATCAAGGGATACGCAGTATTTT. Protein sequence: CASSLQGAGSRDTQYF.

This clonotype was seen ten or more times. This rearrangement joins TRBV28 to TRBJ2-7, with 7 bases fitting TRBD1. CDR3 length: 14 residues. The germline CDR1 and CDR2 sequences are MDHEN and SYDVKM. V lost 8 bases and J lost 3; bases outside the gene matches: 10. This CDR3 reads CASQNRGRVYEQYF. The CDR3 nucleotides read TGTGCCAGCCAAAACAGGGGTAGGGTCTACGAGCAGTACTTC.

This clonotype was seen ten or more times. The chain couples TRBV28 to TRBJ2-1, with 13 bases that match TRBD2. The germline gives CDR1 MDHEN, CDR2 SYDVKM. CDR3 length: 16 amino acids. The V segment lost 4 bases and the J segment 11 bases; nucleotides outside the gene matches: 11. The CDR3, as DNA: TGTGCCAGCAGTTCCGCGGGACTAGCGGGACTTCGGAAGCAGTTCTTC. It is translated as CASSSAGLAGLRKQFF.

To note about this clonotype: This may be a read error, as it is one base from a much larger clone. The rearrangement uses TRBV24-1 and TRBJ2-3; 10 positions match TRBD2. Germline V gives CDR1 KGHDR, CDR2 SFDVKD. The CDR3 has 17 residues. V was pared by 4 bases and J by 5 bases, with 11 bases of the junction left unmatched. The CDR3 sequence: CATSESTSGPGRDTQYF. CDR3 nucleotide sequence: TGTGCCACCAGTGAGTCGACTAGCGGGCCGGGGAGAGATACGCAGTATTTT.

This clonotype appeared a few times. A read error may be the cause here, since a much bigger clone is one base away. The gene calls are TRBV19 and TRBJ1-1; D is ambiguous. This CDR3 contains 15 residues. Trimming shortened V by 3 bases and J by 4 bases, and 15 bases separated the two germline ends. Germline-derived CDR1 and CDR2 are LNHDA and SQIVND (reference sequence). CDR3 sequence reads: CASSIRGRMSTEAFF. As DNA, the CDR3 is TGTGCCAGTAGTATTCGGGGAAGGATGAGCACTGAAGCTTTCTTT.

This clonotype came up many times. A junction end diverges from the germline sequence, so it may reflect a read error. The chain employs TRBV4-1 and TRBJ2-1; D is possibly TRBD2 (6 bases). This CDR3 region has 15 residues. Germline V gene sequence: CDR1 MGHRA, CDR2 YSYEKL. The CDR3 nucleotides are TGTGCCAGCAGCCAAGATAAGCGGGTATACAATGAGCAGTTCTTC. It yields the protein CASSQDKRVYNEQFF.

This clonotype showed up many times. The chain has TRBV29-1 and TRBJ2-5; 10 bases line up with TRBD1. The CDR3 totals 13 residues. The junction had 5 bases not matched to a gene; V was cut back by 5 bases and J by 5 bases. From germline, CDR1 is SQVTM and CDR2 ANQGSEA. CDR3 protein: CSVRQGAGETQYF. In DNA, the CDR3 is TGCAGCGTTAGACAGGGGGCAGGGGAGACCCAGTACTTC.

This clonotype was counted ten times or more. Given the absence of the conserved phenylalanine or tryptophan at the CDR3 end, a read error is likely. The gene calls are TRBV20-1 and TRBJ2-2; TRBD2 matches 12 bases. The germline V gene encodes CDR1 DFQATT and CDR2 SNEGSKA (reference sequence). J was trimmed by 6 bases and V by 0 bases; bases with no gene match: 2. The CDR3 totals 15 residues. The CDR3 region has the DNA TGCAGTGCTAGAGACCCTAGCGGGAGGGCCGGGGAGCTGTTTCTT. This encodes CSARDPSGRAGELFL.

Ten or more counts support this clonotype. The rearrangement uses TRBV29-1 and TRBJ1-1; no reliable D call. Germline V gives CDR1 SQVTM, CDR2 ANQGSEA. The length of the CDR3 is 10 residues. Trimming left V 3 bases short and J 5 bases short, with 4 bases between. As DNA, the CDR3 is TGCAGCGTTGATGCAACTGAAGCTTTCTTT. Translated: CSVDATEAFF.

Note on this clonotype: With a much larger clone just one base away, this may be a read error. This chain links TRBV20-1 with TRBJ2-7, with D possibly matching TRBD2 (5 bases). The CDR3 spans 13 residues. With 0 bases removed from V and 6 bases from J, the gap between germline ends came to 12 bases. CDR1 and CDR2 from the germline V gene are DFQATT and SNEGSKA (reference sequence). In DNA form, the CDR3 reads TGCAGTGCTAGAGATCGAGGGCAGAGCGAGCAGTACTTC. Its translation: CSARDRGQSEQYF.

To note about this clonotype: This clone may be a read error of a much larger clone one base away. J is TRBJ2-2 and V is TRBV20-1; weak D call: TRBD2 (5 bases). There are 15 residues in the CDR3. Trimming pared 4 bases from V and 5 bases from J, leaving 17 bases between. Germline CDR1 and CDR2: DFQATT and SNEGSKA (reference sequence). Written as DNA, the CDR3 is TGCAGTGCTATCCCCCCTCATCGAGGGACCGGGGAGCTGTTTTTT. It encodes CSAIPPHRGTGELFF.